Each of the 15 T cell receptor beta chains below was sequenced from the same sample in a study of cytomegalovirus exposure and HLA in healthy donors. PCR used 60 Vbeta primers and 13 Jbeta primers. Using immunoSEQ multiplex PCR, the repertoire was profiled, and TCRdb retains in-frame clones only, with some absent. The sample has around 180,000 clones, approximately 80% seen once. The sample consisted of PBMCs. The source is a boy aged 2 to 10 in good health and CMV-seronegative.

The rearrangement links TRBV14 to TRBJ2-1; 9 bases align to TRBD1. The germline V gene has CDR1 SGHDN and CDR2 FVKESK. The CDR3 is made up of 15 amino acids. With V trimmed by 5 bases and J by 3 bases, 5 bases remained unmatched. The CDR3 sequence: CASSVGQGSYNEQFF. The CDR3 DNA sequence: TGTGCCAGCAGCGTAGGACAGGGGAGCTACAATGAGCAGTTCTTC.

This chain uses TRBV18 with TRBJ1-2; TRBD1 might be the D (6 bases). Germline V gene data show CDR1 as KGHSH and CDR2 as LQKENI. The CDR3 spans 15 residues. V was trimmed by 3 bases and J by 6 bases, leaving 17 bases between them. The CDR3 loop is CASSPQGPAIDGYTF. The CDR3 DNA is TGTGCCAGCTCACCGCAGGGGCCCGCTATCGATGGCTACACCTTC.

This clone appeared a few times. The J gene is TRBJ1-2, the V gene TRBV5-4; D not resolved. V dropped 0 bases and J dropped 5 bases, with 5 bases sitting between them. The CDR3 runs to 12 residues. Looked up from germline, CDR1 is SGHNT and CDR2 is YYREEE (reference sequence). Here the CDR3 reads CASSLEQYGYTF. CDR3 nucleotide sequence: TGTGCCAGCAGCTTGGAACAGTATGGCTACACCTTC.

The V and J genes are TRBV9 and TRBJ2-3; D is ambiguous. Germline assignment: CDR1 SGDLS and CDR2 YYNGEE. Deletions cut 0 bases from V and 6 bases from J, with 5 bases between. This CDR3 is built from 12 residues. CDR3 amino acids: CASSVAQDTQYF. CDR3 nucleotides: TGTGCCAGCAGCGTAGCTCAGGATACGCAGTATTTT.

The gene calls are TRBV5-1 and TRBJ2-2, with 13 positions matching TRBD2. V shed 4 bases and J 5 bases; nucleotides not matched to a gene: 5. The V gene's germline CDR1 is SGHRS and CDR2 YFSETQ. The CDR3 has 16 residues. The CDR3 protein is CASSVGLAGPTGELFF. Written as DNA, the CDR3 is TGCGCCAGCAGCGTGGGACTAGCGGGACCTACCGGGGAGCTGTTTTTT.

DNA for the CDR3: TGCGCCAGCAGTGGGGAGGAGACCCAGTACTTC. It specifies CASSGEETQYF. The V call is TRBV5-1, the J call TRBJ2-5, with a possible D match to TRBD2 (5 bases). This CDR3 has 11 residues. Between the trimmed V and J ends, which lost 5 bases and 5 bases, there was a span of 7 bases. Germline V gene lookup returns CDR1 SGHRS and CDR2 YFSETQ. The whole variable domain, filled in from reference TRBV5-1 and TRBJ2-5, reads KAGVTQTPRYLIKTRGQQVTLSCSPISGHRSVSWYQQTPGQGLQFLFEYFSETQRNKGNFPGRFSGRQFSNSRSEMNVSTLELGDSALYLCASSGEETQYFGPGTRLLVL.

The V call is TRBV6-4, the J call TRBJ2-1; no clear D gene. Germline CDR1 MRHNA, CDR2 SNTAGT. Trimming removed 4 bases from V and 4 bases from J, with 8 bases in between. This CDR3 has 13 amino acids. The CDR3 spells CASSVSRYNEQFF. The CDR3 DNA reads TGTGCCAGCAGTGTGTCTCGGTACAATGAGCAGTTCTTC.

The gene calls are TRBV7-2 and TRBJ1-1, with a tentative D call TRBD1 (6 bases). The CDR3 is 16 amino acids. The V end lost 4 bases, the J end lost 2 bases, and 17 bases lay between the germline ends. Germline V gene lookup returns CDR1 SGHTA and CDR2 FQGNSA. This chain's CDR3 is CASSSRGGAANTEAFF. CDR3 in DNA: TGTGCCAGCAGCTCCCGAGGGGGGGCAGCCAACACTGAAGCTTTCTTT.

The rearrangement links TRBV4-3 to TRBJ1-6; D is ambiguous. Germline assignment: CDR1 LGHNA and CDR2 YSLEER. V dropped 0 bases and J dropped 8 bases, with 11 bases sitting between them. The CDR3 length is 15 residues. The CDR3 region is CASSQEPSGDSPLHF. The CDR3 coding sequence is TGCGCCAGCAGCCAAGAGCCGAGCGGGGATTCACCCCTCCACTTT.

The rearrangement links TRBV21-1 to TRBJ1-2. TRBV21-1 is assigned pseudogene status. This CDR3 has 14 amino acids. The CDR3 sequence is CASSKIGEFYGYTF. CDR3 in DNA: TGTGCCAGCAGCAAAATCGGGGAATTCTATGGCTACACCTTC.

V usage is TRBV13 and J usage is TRBJ2-3; D is possibly TRBD2 (5 bases). CDR1 and CDR2 from the germline V gene are PRHDT and FYEKMQ (reference sequence). Trimming shortened V by 1 base and J by 4 bases, and 12 bases separated the two germline ends. CDR3 length: 15 residues. The CDR3 reads CASSLERERSDTQYF. DNA for the CDR3: TGTGCCAGCAGCTTAGAGAGGGAGCGGTCAGATACGCAGTATTTT.

Regarding this clone: At one end, the junction sequence differs from germline, possibly due to a read error. The genes are TRBV2 and TRBJ1-2, with 7 bases aligning to TRBD1. Germline loops: CDR1 SNHLY, CDR2 FYNNEI. The CDR3 is 15 amino acids. Here the CDR3 reads CASSEAAGQPNGYTF. CDR3 DNA: TGTGCCAGCAGCGAAGCCGCGGGACAGCCCAATGGCTACACCTTC. Full variable domain (outside the CDR3, taken from reference TRBV2 and TRBJ1-2): EPEVTQTPSHQVTQMGQEVILRCVPISNHLYFYWYRQILGQKVEFLVSFYNNEISEKSEIFDDQFSVERPDGSNFTLKIRSTKLEDSAMYFCASSEAAGQPNGYTFGSGTRLTVV.

V usage is TRBV15 and J usage is TRBJ2-1; 12 bases map to TRBD1. With 6 bases clipped from V and 8 bases from J, the junction kept 11 bases outside the gene matches. There are 16 residues in the CDR3. Germline CDR1 is LNHNV and CDR2 is YYDKDF (reference sequence). The CDR3 DNA follows: TGTGCCACCAGGGCAACTCGGGACAGGGGGCTAGATGAGCAGTTCTTC. This codes for CATRATRDRGLDEQFF. Full variable domain (remainder filled in from reference TRBV15 and TRBJ2-1): DAMVIQNPRYQVTQFGKPVTLSCSQTLNHNVMYWYQQKSSQAPKLLFHYYDKDFNNEADTPDNFQSRRPNTSFCFLDIRSPGLGDTAMYLCATRATRDRGLDEQFFGPGTRLTVL.

The DNA of the CDR3 is TGCGCCAGCAGCCAAGATACGGGGGACACTGAAGCTTTCTTT. It encodes CASSQDTGDTEAFF. The rearrangement uses TRBV4-1 and TRBJ1-1; possibly TRBD1 for D (5 bases). Germline V lookup: CDR1 MGHRA, CDR2 YSYEKL. V gave up 0 bases and J gave up 3 bases, with 8 bases separating them. The CDR3 loop spans 14 amino acids.

The gene calls are TRBV28 and TRBJ1-2, with D possibly TRBD1 on 5 matching bases. V was cut by 6 bases and J by 8 bases, with 13 bases left in between. The CDR3 length is 12 residues. CDR1 is MDHEN and CDR2 is SYDVKM in the germline V gene. The CDR3 nucleotides are TGTGCCAGCAGCCTTTGGGGGGAGGGCTACACCTTC. This sequence encodes CASSLWGEGYTF.